The 23 T cell receptor beta chains below were found in one sample sequenced in a study of T cells in Graves' hyperthyroidism and ophthalmopathy. TCR beta CDR3 regions were amplified from RNA. During a first-round RT-PCR of the TCR CDR3, the HTBI primer set was used. Each CDR3 protein is one row after TCRdb ran MiXCR on the multiplex PCR reads. The sample carries 100,000 to 130,000 distinct CDR3 sequences, roughly 15% recorded once. The sequencing input was blood. Source of these receptors: a woman between 50 and 59 years old with Graves' hyperthyroidism.

In this sample, this clonotype turned up many times. The chain couples TRBV6-6 to TRBJ2-3; 10 nucleotides align to TRBD2. The CDR3 is 16 residues long. Germline V gene lookup returns CDR1 MNHNY and CDR2 SVGAGI (reference sequence). The V segment lost 2 bases and the J segment 1 base; nucleotides outside the gene matches: 3. CDR3 nucleotide sequence: TGTGCCAGCAGTTACAATCTAGCGGGAGGCACAGATACGCAGTATTTT. It yields the protein CASSYNLAGGTDTQYF.

About this clonotype: A single base separates this from a much larger clone, so it may be a read error. V usage is TRBV7-6 and J usage is TRBJ2-6, with a possible D match to TRBD2 (6 bases). Trimming cost V 5 bases and J 0 bases, with 17 bases left between them. CDR1 and CDR2 from the germline V gene are SGHVS and FNYEAQ. The CDR3 has 18 amino acids. CDR3: CASSRRPGVPSGANVLTF. CDR3 coding DNA: TGTGCCAGCAGCCGTCGACCGGGGGTACCCTCTGGGGCCAACGTCCTGACTTTC.

At least ten counts were recorded for this clonotype. The gene calls are TRBV2 and TRBJ2-3, with unresolved D. Germline V gene sequence: CDR1 SNHLY, CDR2 FYNNEI. V dropped 4 bases and J dropped 2 bases, with 13 bases sitting between them. There are 15 residues in the CDR3. The CDR3 sequence is CASSVGRPLTDTQYF. CDR3 bases: TGTGCCAGCAGTGTCGGCAGGCCGCTCACAGATACGCAGTATTTT.

Ten or more counts support this clonotype. The chain joins TRBV9 to TRBJ1-5, with TRBD1 as a possible D gene (6 bases). The CDR3 totals 17 residues. V was cut by 3 bases and J by 2 bases, with 18 bases left in between. Germline-derived CDR1 and CDR2 are SGDLS and YYNGEE. CDR3 sequence: CASSEGEGGAGNQPQHF. Written as DNA, the CDR3 is TGTGCCAGCAGCGAGGGGGAAGGAGGGGCAGGCAATCAGCCCCAGCATTTT.

This clonotype has ten or more counts. The J gene is TRBJ1-4, the V gene TRBV19, with D uncertain. The CDR3 length is 15 residues. The germline V gene encodes CDR1 LNHDA and CDR2 SQIVND (reference sequence). Trimming left V 1 base short and J 5 bases short, with 11 bases between. The CDR3 region has the DNA TGTGCCAGTAGTATAGTACGCGGAATCAATGAAAAACTGTTTTTT. As protein: CASSIVRGINEKLFF.

This clonotype was detected ten times or more. This chain joins TRBV5-8 and TRBJ1-5; D uncertain. The CDR3 length is 15 residues. The germline gives CDR1 SGHTS, CDR2 YDEGEE. V was pared by 3 bases and J by 0 bases, with 10 bases between. The CDR3 region is CASSSSGYSNQPQHF. The CDR3 DNA reads TGTGCCAGCAGCTCGTCTGGGTATAGCAATCAGCCCCAGCATTTT.

This clonotype was observed at least ten times. The genes are TRBV5-1 and TRBJ1-2, with D unclear. Trimming cost V 4 bases and J 7 bases, with 11 bases left between them. The CDR3 is 12 residues long. Germline V gene data show CDR1 as SGHRS and CDR2 as YFSETQ. The CDR3 coding sequence is TGCGCCAGCAGCAGCATAAATACTGGCTACACCTTC. Translating it yields CASSSINTGYTF.

Many counts were recorded for this clonotype. The chain uses TRBV5-1 and TRBJ2-2; 9 bases agree with TRBD2. Germline CDR1 SGHRS, CDR2 YFSETQ. J gave up 5 bases and V 4 bases, and 6 bases lay outside the gene matches. This CDR3 region has 15 residues. CDR3 amino acids: CASSQAGGGTGELFF. In DNA form, the CDR3 reads TGCGCCAGCAGCCAAGCGGGAGGTGGTACCGGGGAGCTGTTTTTT.

This clonotype showed up many times. The chain is built from TRBV27 and TRBJ2-2, with 7 bases lining up with TRBD1. Trimming removed 6 bases from V and 4 bases from J; junction bases left unmatched: 8. The CDR3 length is 15 residues. Germline loops: CDR1 MNHEY, CDR2 SMNVEV (reference sequence). The CDR3 sequence: CASSLLTGSTGELFF. DNA of the CDR3: TGTGCCAGCAGCTTACTGACAGGGTCCACCGGGGAGCTGTTTTTT.

Ten or more counts support this clonotype. V gene TRBV20-1 combines with J gene TRBJ2-6; D is unclear. V lost 6 bases and J 1 base, leaving 13 bases between the germline ends. This CDR3 is 15 amino acids long. The germline V gene encodes CDR1 DFQATT and CDR2 SNEGSKA (reference sequence). The CDR3 sequence: CSARPGDSGANVLTF. The CDR3 DNA sequence: TGCAGTGCCCGACCTGGGGATTCTGGGGCCAACGTCCTGACTTTC.

This clonotype appeared many times. With a much larger clone just one base away, this may be a read error. This chain links TRBV11-2 with TRBJ2-7, with 7 bases aligning to TRBD1. Per germline, CDR1 SGHAT and CDR2 FQNNGV. CDR3 size: 15 residues. CDR3 coding DNA: TGTGCCAGCAGTTCCGACAGGGCCTTATCCTACGAGCAGAACGTC. Encoded protein: CASSSDRALSYEQNV.

This clonotype was counted ten times or more. The gene calls are TRBV19 and TRBJ1-1, with D possibly matching TRBD1 (6 bases). Between the trimmed V and J ends, which lost 3 bases and 1 base, there was a span of 9 bases. The CDR3 extends over 14 amino acids. The germline CDR1 and CDR2 sequences are LNHDA and SQIVND (reference sequence). The CDR3 bases are TGTGCCAGTAGTATGGCGGGACAGAACACTGAAGCTTTCTTT. As protein: CASSMAGQNTEAFF.

This clonotype was recorded at least ten times. This chain joins TRBV20-1 and TRBJ2-2; the D is unclear. Germline values: CDR1 DFQATT, CDR2 SNEGSKA (reference sequence). This CDR3 has 13 amino acids. V lost 3 bases, J lost 4 bases, and 9 bases lay in between. CDR3 sequence: CSARASFTGELFF. In nucleotides, the CDR3 is TGCAGTGCTAGGGCGTCCTTCACCGGGGAGCTGTTTTTT.

As concerns this clonotype: A much larger clonotype is one base distant, so this may be a read error. The chain recombines TRBV20-1 with TRBJ2-7; no clear D. Trimming took off 0 bases at V and 4 bases at J, with 16 bases between the two ends. This CDR3 has 15 residues. Per the germline V gene, CDR1 is DFQATT and CDR2 is SNEGSKA (reference sequence). CDR3 coding DNA: TGCAGTGCTAGAGATAACCTCAACCTCGTGTACGAGCAGTACGTC. Translated, it gives CSARDNLNLVYEQYV.

This clonotype came up many times. This chain joins TRBV6-1 and TRBJ2-7, with D tentatively TRBD2 (6 bases). The V gene lost 5 bases and the J gene lost 4 bases, with 15 bases spanning the gap. From germline, CDR1 is MNHNS and CDR2 SASEGT. This CDR3 is 14 amino acids long. CDR3 in DNA: TGTGCCAGCAGTAGCCGGGACTCAGGTTACGAGCAGTACTTC. Amino acids: CASSSRDSGYEQYF.

The table lists this clonotype with a few counts. This chain uses TRBV12-3 or TRBV12-4 with TRBJ2-1; D remains unclear. CDR3 length equals 11 residues. V lost 1 base and J 13 bases, leaving 8 bases between the germline ends. The CDR3 coding sequence is TGTGCCAGCAGTTTAGGGCTTTTTCAGTTCTTC. Translation gives CASSLGLFQFF.

The chain joins TRBV12-3 or TRBV12-4 to TRBJ2-7, with D tentatively TRBD1 (6 bases). The CDR3 sequence is 14 residues long. V gave up 3 bases and J gave up 6 bases, with 15 bases separating them. This CDR3 reads CASSFLQTGSEQYF. As DNA, the CDR3 is TGTGCCAGCAGTTTTCTTCAAACAGGGTCCGAGCAGTACTTC.

This clonotype has ten or more counts. The rearrangement uses TRBV28 and TRBJ2-2, with a weak D call TRBD1 (5 bases). Germline assignment: CDR1 MDHEN and CDR2 SYDVKM. The CDR3 totals 14 residues. Trimming took 2 bases from V and 4 from J, leaving 8 bases between them. The CDR3 spells CASSLTGGTGELFF. DNA for the CDR3: TGTGCCAGCAGTTTAACAGGTGGCACCGGGGAGCTGTTTTTT. Full variable domain (outside the CDR3, taken from reference TRBV28 and TRBJ2-2): DVKVTQSSRYLVKRTGEKVFLECVQDMDHENMFWYRQDPGLGLRLIYFSYDVKMKEKGDIPEGYSVSREKKERFSLILESASTNQTSMYLCASSLTGGTGELFFGEGSRLTVL.

This clonotype was recorded many times. This CDR3 reads CASSLANSADTQYF. The CDR3 DNA reads TGTGCCAGCAGCTTAGCCAACAGTGCGGATACGCAGTATTTT. V is TRBV7-2 and J is TRBJ2-3; D is unclear. The CDR3 is 14 residues long. V lost 0 bases, J lost 6 bases, and 10 bases lay in between. Germline assignment: CDR1 SGHTA and CDR2 FQGNSA.

This clonotype was recorded many times. The chain combines TRBV6-1 with TRBJ2-7; no firm D call. V lost 2 bases and J 4 bases, leaving 6 bases between the germline ends. This CDR3 is built from 12 residues. Germline-derived CDR1 and CDR2 are MNHNS and SASEGT. CDR3 sequence reads: CASSERRYEQYF. The DNA of the CDR3 is TGTGCCAGCAGTGAAAGGAGATACGAGCAGTACTTC.

This clonotype was seen at least ten times. The chain has TRBV5-1 and TRBJ2-6; weak D call: TRBD2 (6 bases). The CDR3 sequence is 15 residues long. Germline CDR1 SGHRS, CDR2 YFSETQ. Trimming shortened V by 5 bases and J by 4 bases, and 13 bases separated the two germline ends. CDR3 in DNA: TGCGCCAGCAGTTACGGGAGTCTCGGGGCCAACGTCCTGACTTTC. It codes for CASSYGSLGANVLTF. Looking up the rest from reference TRBV5-1 and TRBJ2-6 gives the full variable domain: KAGVTQTPRYLIKTRGQQVTLSCSPISGHRSVSWYQQTPGQGLQFLFEYFSETQRNKGNFPGRFSGRQFSNSRSEMNVSTLELGDSALYLCASSYGSLGANVLTFGAGSRLTVL.

The table lists this clonotype with many counts. V is TRBV4-1 and J is TRBJ1-2; possible D gene TRBD1, 5 bases. The CDR3 has 15 residues. V dropped 0 bases and J dropped 4 bases, with 12 bases sitting between them. Per germline, CDR1 MGHRA and CDR2 YSYEKL. CDR3 DNA: TGCGCCAGCAGCCAAGATAGGGGACGTGGCTATGGCTACACCTTC. Its translation: CASSQDRGRGYGYTF.

The rearrangement joins TRBV5-5 to TRBJ2-7, with D maybe TRBD2 (6 bases). Per the germline V gene, CDR1 is SGHKS and CDR2 is YYEKEE (reference sequence). The V and J ends lost 6 bases and 0 bases respectively, with 16 bases between them. The CDR3 consists of 15 residues. The CDR3 loop reads CASNPAGSSSYEQYF. The CDR3 DNA follows: TGTGCCAGCAACCCCGCCGGGAGCAGCTCCTACGAGCAGTACTTC.